Following are 17 T cell receptor beta chains from one sample sequenced in a study of T cells in Graves' hyperthyroidism and ophthalmopathy. RNA transcripts were the template for amplifying TCR beta CDR3 regions. The HTBI primer set drove a first-round RT-PCR of the TCR CDR3. TCRdb processed the multiplex PCR reads anew with MiXCR; each CDR3 protein has one entry. This table has 300,000 to 450,000 distinct CDR3 sequences, about 17% appearing once. The sequenced material came from blood. The origin of the receptors is a woman in her twenties or thirties with Graves' hyperthyroidism that later progressed to Graves' ophthalmopathy.

The table lists this clonotype with many counts. A much larger clone differs by one base, so this may be a read error. This chain uses TRBV7-9 with TRBJ2-5; perhaps TRBD2 as D (6 bases). Germline values: CDR1 SEHNR, CDR2 FQNEAQ (reference sequence). This CDR3 contains 15 residues. CDR3 sequence: CAGSLEGGQGETQYF. CDR3 nucleotides: TGTGCCGGCAGCTTAGAGGGAGGCCAGGGAGAGACCCAGTACTTC.

This clonotype occurred once. This chain links TRBV7-9 with TRBJ1-2; a weak D match, TRBD1 (5 bases). The CDR3 runs 16 residues. Trimming left V 0 bases short and J 3 bases short, with 14 bases between. CDR1 is SEHNR, CDR2 FQNEAQ, per germline (reference sequence). DNA of the CDR3: TGTGCCAGCAGCTTAGCCTCGAGCGGGACCTACTATGGCTACACCTTC. This codes for CASSLASSGTYYGYTF.

This clonotype was picked up a small number of times. The chain uses TRBV6-1 and TRBJ1-4; no definite D call. V dropped 5 bases and J dropped 0 bases, with 16 bases sitting between them. Germline V lookup: CDR1 MNHNS, CDR2 SASEGT. The CDR3 is 17 amino acids. The CDR3 region is CASSIFGGVATNEKLFF. The CDR3 nucleotides read TGTGCCAGCAGTATCTTCGGCGGAGTTGCAACTAATGAAAAACTGTTTTTT.

This clonotype was seen repeatedly, ten times or more. The V gene is TRBV28, the J gene TRBJ1-5; D uncertain. The germline V gene has CDR1 MDHEN and CDR2 SYDVKM. This CDR3 is 12 amino acids long. Trimming removed 4 bases from V and 4 bases from J, with 5 bases in between. The CDR3 loop is CASSSGNQPQHF. CDR3 coding DNA: TGTGCCAGCAGTTCAGGAAATCAGCCCCAGCATTTT.

The chain joins TRBV3-1 to TRBJ2-2; no reliable D call. Germline CDR1 LGHDT, CDR2 YNNKEL (reference sequence). Trimming stripped 0 bases from V and 3 bases from J, with 14 bases between. This CDR3 spans 17 amino acids. CDR3 protein: CASSQDNRRKYTGELFF. CDR3 bases: TGTGCCAGCAGCCAAGATAATAGGCGGAAATACACCGGGGAGCTGTTTTTT.

In its sample, this clonotype was seen many times. The chain has TRBV12-3 or TRBV12-4 and TRBJ2-2; maybe TRBD2 (5 bases). V dropped 5 bases and J dropped 6 bases, with 10 bases sitting between them. This CDR3 comprises 13 residues. In DNA form, the CDR3 reads TGTGCCAGCAGTCCCGGACTGGCCGGGGAGCTGTTTTTT. Encoded protein: CASSPGLAGELFF.

This clonotype was recorded many times. The chain employs TRBV27 and TRBJ2-7, with D tentatively TRBD2 (6 bases). Trimming removed 3 bases at V and 8 bases at J, with 17 bases between. CDR3 length: 14 residues. CDR1 and CDR2 from the germline V gene are MNHEY and SMNVEV (reference sequence). CDR3 protein: CASSLGDSSTKQYF. The DNA of the CDR3 is TGTGCCAGCAGTTTGGGGGACTCCTCTACGAAGCAGTACTTC.

A note on this clonotype: A read error is possible here, since a much larger clone lies one base away. The V and J genes are TRBV20-1 and TRBJ1-5; perhaps TRBD1 as D (6 bases). CDR3 length: 12 residues. Per germline, CDR1 DFQATT and CDR2 SNEGSKA (reference sequence). CDR3 sequence reads: CSASRGRQPRHF. The CDR3 bases are TGCAGTGCTAGCAGGGGACGGCAGCCCCGGCATTTT.

This clonotype was seen at least ten times. The CDR3 nucleotides read TGTGCCAGCAGTGAGACTAGCGGGACCAACAATGAGCAGTTCTTC. It codes for CASSETSGTNNEQFF. This chain uses TRBV6-4 with TRBJ2-1; 11 nucleotides align to TRBD2. Trimming cost V 3 bases and J 5 bases; bases outside gene matches: 3. This CDR3 comprises 15 residues. CDR1 is MRHNA and CDR2 is SNTAGT in the germline V gene.

There are many counts of this clonotype. The chain couples TRBV14 to TRBJ2-5, with D unresolved. Trimming left V 2 bases short and J 0 bases short, with 13 bases between. The CDR3 has 16 residues. Germline V gives CDR1 SGHDN, CDR2 FVKESK. CDR3: CASSQRRWRDQETQYF. CDR3 coding DNA: TGTGCCAGCAGCCAAAGGCGGTGGAGAGACCAAGAGACCCAGTACTTC.

This clonotype has a count of ten or more. The chain carries TRBV14 and TRBJ2-3; 11 bases agree with TRBD1. V lost 5 bases to trimming and J lost 5 bases; unmatched junction nucleotides: 6. The CDR3 loop spans 15 amino acids. CDR1 is SGHDN, CDR2 FVKESK, per germline. This chain's CDR3 is CASSFLGTGGDTQYF. The CDR3 nucleotides read TGTGCCAGCAGCTTCCTGGGGACAGGGGGAGATACGCAGTATTTT.

The table lists this clonotype with many counts. The chain carries TRBV20-1 and TRBJ2-1; 9 positions agree with TRBD2. J was trimmed by 10 bases and V by 1 base; bases with no gene match: 11. The CDR3 extends over 15 amino acids. From germline, CDR1 is DFQATT and CDR2 SNEGSKA (reference sequence). In nucleotides, the CDR3 is TGCAGTGCTAGAGGGCAGTTAGCGGGAGCCCAGGAGCAGTTCTTC. This sequence encodes CSARGQLAGAQEQFF.

This clonotype was seen many times. The J gene is TRBJ2-1, the V gene TRBV5-1; tentative D call: TRBD1 (6 bases). CDR1 and CDR2 from the germline V gene are SGHRS and YFSETQ. CDR3 length: 16 amino acids. Trimming cost V 4 bases and J 3 bases, with 17 bases left between them. The CDR3 region has the DNA TGCGCCAGCAGCGAAGGGACATTTTTATACTACAATGAGCAGTTCTTC. Translation: CASSEGTFLYYNEQFF.

This clonotype has only a few counts. This chain links TRBV11-2 with TRBJ1-3; 9 bases map to TRBD1. Germline trimming cut 4 bases from V and 11 bases from J; bases unmatched to any gene: 12. Germline V gene data show CDR1 as SGHAT and CDR2 as FQNNGV. CDR3 length: 15 amino acids. Written as DNA, the CDR3 is TGTGCCAGCAGCTCGTATTCACCGGGACAGGGAGCCATATATTTT. Protein sequence: CASSSYSPGQGAIYF.

This clonotype was picked up many times. The V gene is TRBV12-3 or TRBV12-4, the J gene TRBJ2-2; tentative D call: TRBD2 (6 bases). CDR3 length: 16 amino acids. The V end lost 5 bases, the J end lost 7 bases, and 20 bases lay between the germline ends. The CDR3 loop reads CASSPRRWLAIGELFF. In DNA, the CDR3 is TGTGCCAGCAGTCCCCGGCGTTGGCTAGCGATCGGGGAGCTGTTTTTT.

The sample holds many counts of this clonotype. This chain connects TRBV6-2 or TRBV6-3 to TRBJ1-1, with D hard to call. Germline CDR1 and CDR2: MNHEY and SVGEGT. The V end was cut by 1 base, the J end by 4 bases, with 4 bases between. The CDR3 is 12 residues long. The DNA of the CDR3 is TGTGCCAGCAGTTACTATGGCACTGAAGCTTTCTTT. The encoded protein is CASSYYGTEAFF.

At least ten counts were recorded for this clonotype. This chain uses TRBV18 with TRBJ2-2, with 8 nucleotides matching TRBD1. The J segment lost 0 bases and the V segment lost 5 bases, leaving 11 bases of the junction unmatched. Germline V lookup: CDR1 KGHSH, CDR2 LQKENI. CDR3 size: 18 residues. CDR3 in amino acids: CASSDPSGQVSNTGELFF. The CDR3 coding sequence is TGTGCCAGCTCAGACCCCTCGGGACAGGTGTCGAACACCGGGGAGCTGTTTTTT.